What follows are 20 T cell receptor beta chains derived from one specimen sequenced in a study of T-cell reconstitution after alpha-beta-depleted transplantation in children. Preparation of the TCRbeta library was carried out with unique molecular identifiers. TCRdb reprocessed the PCR reads with MiXCR, giving one entry per CDR3 protein. Among roughly 200,000 distinct CDR3 sequences listed, about 6.3% were seen once. The sample in question was PBMCs from the stem cell graft donor, obtained from the stem cell graft. Receptor source: a human donor who donated a stem cell graft to a child with Wiskott-Aldrich syndrome.

This clonotype was detected many times. The chain carries TRBV10-3 and TRBJ1-1, with D possibly being TRBD1 (5 bases). The CDR3 is made up of 13 amino acids. Germline V CDR1 and CDR2: ENHRY, SYGVKD. Trimming removed 10 bases at V and 2 bases at J, with 14 bases between. CDR3 nucleotide sequence: TGTGCCACCGGCGGGACGGATAACACTGAAGCTTTCTTT. It codes for CATGGTDNTEAFF.

This chain connects TRBV3-1 to TRBJ2-7; no firm D call. There are 14 residues in the CDR3. Trimming removed 4 bases from V and 6 bases from J, with 16 bases in between. Germline CDR1 LGHDT, CDR2 YNNKEL (reference sequence). DNA of the CDR3: TGTGCCAGCAGCCCAAGGACGGACCATAGCGAGCAGTACTTC. Its protein is CASSPRTDHSEQYF.

At least ten counts were recorded for this clonotype. The chain joins TRBV9 to TRBJ2-4, with 8 positions matching TRBD1. Germline CDR1 reads SGDLS; CDR2 reads YYNGEE. J was trimmed by 2 bases and V by 4 bases; bases with no gene match: 17. This CDR3 spans 19 amino acids. In DNA form, the CDR3 reads TGTGCCAGCAGCCCCCGTAGTTCTACAGGGGGTTATTCCAAAAACATTCAGTACTTC. Translating it yields CASSPRSSTGGYSKNIQYF. Full variable domain (remainder filled in from reference TRBV9 and TRBJ2-4): DSGVTQTPKHLITATGQRVTLRCSPRSGDLSVYWYQQSLDQGLQFLIQYYNGEERAKGNILERFSAQQFPDLHSELNLSSLELGDSALYFCASSPRSSTGGYSKNIQYFGAGTRLSVL.

This clonotype has a count of ten or more. This chain uses TRBV18 with TRBJ2-3, with TRBD1 as a possible D gene (6 bases). Trimming took off 3 bases at V and 2 bases at J, with 9 bases between the two ends. Germline values: CDR1 KGHSH, CDR2 LQKENI. The CDR3 has 14 residues. CDR3 in amino acids: CASSPTGSTDTQYF. In DNA form, the CDR3 reads TGTGCCAGCTCACCCACAGGGTCCACAGATACGCAGTATTTT.

This clonotype was found many times. The chain couples TRBV20-1 to TRBJ2-3, with 7 bases fitting TRBD1. Germline V CDR1 and CDR2: DFQATT, SNEGSKA (reference sequence). CDR3 length: 15 amino acids. Trimming at V came to 3 bases and at J to 4 bases, leaving 10 bases not matched to a gene. In DNA form, the CDR3 reads TGCAGTGCTAGCCCCGGGACAGATTCAGCAGATACGCAGTATTTT. Translation gives CSASPGTDSADTQYF.

This clonotype was counted many times. The J gene is TRBJ1-1, the V gene TRBV20-1; D not certain. Germline loops: CDR1 DFQATT, CDR2 SNEGSKA (reference sequence). Trimming removed 5 bases at V and 0 bases at J, with 10 bases between. This CDR3 region has 13 residues. CDR3 region: CSAARTVNTEAFF. CDR3 coding DNA: TGCAGTGCTGCCCGGACGGTGAACACTGAAGCTTTCTTT.

The chain uses TRBV10-3 and TRBJ2-7, with 10 bases lining up with TRBD1. CDR3 length equals 12 residues. Germline V CDR1 and CDR2: ENHRY, SYGVKD. V trimming: 4 bases; J trimming: 6 bases; junction bases outside the gene matches: 0. As DNA, the CDR3 is TGTGCCATCAGTGGGACAGGGGGCGAGCAGTACTTC. Protein product: CAISGTGGEQYF.

At least ten counts were recorded for this clonotype. The genes are TRBV5-1 and TRBJ1-2, with no clear D. The CDR3 has 16 amino acids. The germline V and J ends were trimmed by 4 bases and 6 bases, with 22 bases remaining between them. Germline V gene sequence: CDR1 SGHRS, CDR2 YFSETQ. The CDR3 here is CASSPGLNPSRDGYTF. CDR3 coding DNA: TGCGCCAGCAGCCCAGGCCTTAACCCCTCGAGGGATGGCTACACCTTC. Drawing the rest from reference TRBV5-1 and TRBJ1-2, the complete variable domain is KAGVTQTPRYLIKTRGQQVTLSCSPISGHRSVSWYQQTPGQGLQFLFEYFSETQRNKGNFPGRFSGRQFSNSRSEMNVSTLELGDSALYLCASSPGLNPSRDGYTFGSGTRLTVV.

This clonotype occurred many times. The chain combines TRBV20-1 with TRBJ1-2; D is perhaps TRBD1 (6 bases). Trimming cost V 6 bases and J 2 bases, with 10 bases left between them. The CDR3 contains 12 residues. Germline V gene data show CDR1 as DFQATT and CDR2 as SNEGSKA (reference sequence). The CDR3 nucleotides are TGCAGTGCCGGACAGCCCAACTATGGCTACACCTTC. Amino acid sequence: CSAGQPNYGYTF.

Notes on this clonotype: A read error is possible here, since a much larger clone lies one base away. In this CDR3 the conserved last residue, phenylalanine or tryptophan, is missing, so a read error is likely. This rearrangement joins TRBV5-1 to TRBJ1-2; D remains ambiguous. The germline CDR1 and CDR2 sequences are SGHRS and YFSETQ. V was shortened by 0 bases and J by 2 bases, with 11 bases between the two germline ends. The CDR3 runs 15 residues. The CDR3: CASSLGFVENYGYTL. In DNA form, the CDR3 reads TGCGCCAGCAGCTTGGGATTCGTGGAAAACTATGGCTACACCCTC.

The table lists this clonotype with many counts. This rearrangement joins TRBV20-1 to TRBJ2-7; 11 bases align to TRBD2. Germline CDR1 is DFQATT and CDR2 is SNEGSKA (reference sequence). V lost 3 bases to trimming and J lost 2 bases; unmatched junction nucleotides: 15. This CDR3 has 18 amino acids. In DNA, the CDR3 is TGCAGTGCTAGTCCCCCTCCCCACCTAGCGGGAGGTACCTACGAGCAGTACTTC. Translating it yields CSASPPPHLAGGTYEQYF.

V and J are TRBV18 and TRBJ2-1; no reliable D call. Between the trimmed V and J ends, which lost 3 bases and 0 bases, there was a span of 12 bases. This CDR3 comprises 16 residues. Germline CDR1 reads KGHSH; CDR2 reads LQKENI. CDR3 sequence: CASSPFSSSSYNEQFF. The CDR3 DNA is TGTGCCAGCTCACCTTTTAGCTCCAGCTCCTACAATGAGCAGTTCTTC. The variable domain in full, completed from reference TRBV18 and TRBJ2-1, reads NAGVMQNPRHLVRRRGQEARLRCSPMKGHSHVYWYRQLPEEGLKFMVYLQKENIIDESGMPKERFSAEFPKEGPSILRIQQVVRGDSAAYFCASSPFSSSSYNEQFFGPGTRLTVL.

This clonotype was seen ten or more times. This chain joins TRBV7-2 and TRBJ2-7; tentative D call: TRBD2 (6 bases). The CDR3 has 17 residues. V lost 2 bases, J lost 0 bases, and 17 bases lay in between. The V gene's germline CDR1 is SGHTA and CDR2 FQGNSA. CDR3 sequence: CASSLTLQRGGSYEQYF. The CDR3, as DNA: TGTGCCAGCAGCTTAACCCTACAGAGGGGAGGCTCCTACGAGCAGTACTTC.

The chain carries TRBV19 and TRBJ1-5, with D possibly TRBD1 on 5 matching bases. Between the trimmed V and J ends, which lost 5 bases and 5 bases, there was a span of 13 bases. Germline V lookup: CDR1 LNHDA, CDR2 SQIVND (reference sequence). This CDR3 is 14 amino acids long. CDR3 sequence reads: CASSPSGGYQPQHF. The CDR3 DNA reads as TGTGCCAGTAGTCCGTCGGGGGGGTATCAGCCCCAGCATTTT.

The chain is built from TRBV11-2 and TRBJ2-2; D is perhaps TRBD2 (5 bases). Germline-derived CDR1 and CDR2 are SGHAT and FQNNGV. Between the trimmed V and J ends, which lost 1 base and 6 bases, there was a span of 9 bases. The length of the CDR3 is 14 residues. In DNA, the CDR3 is TGTGCCAGCAGCTTAGTAGGGCGGGCCGGGGAGCTGTTTTTT. This sequence encodes CASSLVGRAGELFF. The full variable domain, in which reference TRBV11-2 and TRBJ2-2 provide the parts outside the CDR3, is EAGVAQSPRYKIIEKRQSVAFWCNPISGHATLYWYQQILGQGPKLLIQFQNNGVVDDSQLPKDRFSAERLKGVDSTLKIQPAKLEDSAVYLCASSLVGRAGELFFGEGSRLTVL.

DNA for the CDR3: TGTGCCTGGAGTGTGGACAGGACCTTCTCCTACGAGCAGTACTTC. It encodes CAWSVDRTFSYEQYF. This sequence joins TRBV30 and TRBJ2-7; 7 bases line up with TRBD1. There are 15 residues in the CDR3. J lost 0 bases, V lost 0 bases, and 5 bases had no gene match. The germline CDR1 and CDR2 sequences are GTSNPN and SVGIG (reference sequence).

This clonotype came up many times. The rearrangement links TRBV12-3 or TRBV12-4 to TRBJ1-1, with a weak D call TRBD1 (5 bases). The CDR3 length is 14 residues. The V and J ends lost 7 bases and 2 bases respectively, with 14 bases between them. This chain's CDR3 is CASKTQQVNTEAFF. DNA of the CDR3: TGTGCCAGCAAGACCCAACAGGTCAACACTGAAGCTTTCTTT.

In its sample, this clonotype was seen a few times. The V gene is TRBV6-2 or TRBV6-3, the J gene TRBJ2-5, with a tentative D call TRBD1 (5 bases). The ends were cut back, 2 bases at V and 4 bases at J, with 11 bases in the middle. This CDR3 is built from 14 residues. Germline values: CDR1 MNHEY, CDR2 SVGEGT. The DNA for the CDR3 is TGTGCCAGCAGTTACGGGGCCGTGGGAGAGACCCAGTACTTC. It encodes CASSYGAVGETQYF.

This clonotype was observed at least ten times. The chain has TRBV10-3 and TRBJ2-1, with D unclear. V was trimmed by 3 bases and J by 0 bases, leaving 6 bases between them. The CDR3 length is 14 residues. Germline CDR1 and CDR2: ENHRY and SYGVKD. The CDR3 spells CAISDRTSYNEQFF. CDR3 sequence (DNA): TGTGCCATCAGTGATAGGACCTCCTACAATGAGCAGTTCTTC.

This clonotype was recorded at least ten times. This rearrangement joins TRBV6-2 or TRBV6-3 to TRBJ2-7; TRBD2 matches 12 bases. The CDR3 runs 16 residues. Trimming took 2 bases from V and 5 from J; bases not matched to a gene: 7. Germline V gene data show CDR1 as MNHEY and CDR2 as SVGEGT. The CDR3 sequence is CASSYLLAGGVDEQYF. The CDR3 nucleotides are TGTGCCAGCAGTTACCTACTAGCGGGAGGCGTCGACGAGCAGTACTTC.